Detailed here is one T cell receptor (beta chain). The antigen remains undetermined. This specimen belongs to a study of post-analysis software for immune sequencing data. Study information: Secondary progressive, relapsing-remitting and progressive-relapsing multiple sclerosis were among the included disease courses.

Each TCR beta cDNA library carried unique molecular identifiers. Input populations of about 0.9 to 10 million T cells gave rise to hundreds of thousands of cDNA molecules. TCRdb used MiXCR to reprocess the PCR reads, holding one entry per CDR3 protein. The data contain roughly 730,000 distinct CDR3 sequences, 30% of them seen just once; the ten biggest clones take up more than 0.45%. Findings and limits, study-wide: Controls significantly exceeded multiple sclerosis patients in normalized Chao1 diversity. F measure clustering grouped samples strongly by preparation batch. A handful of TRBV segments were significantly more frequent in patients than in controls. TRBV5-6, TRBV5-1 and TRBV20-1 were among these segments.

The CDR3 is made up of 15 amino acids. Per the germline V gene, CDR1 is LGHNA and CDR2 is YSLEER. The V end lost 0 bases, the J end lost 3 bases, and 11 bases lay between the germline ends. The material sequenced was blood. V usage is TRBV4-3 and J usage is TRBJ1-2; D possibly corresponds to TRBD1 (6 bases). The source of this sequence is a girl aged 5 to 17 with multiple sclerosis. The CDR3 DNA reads TGCGCCAGCAGCCAAGAGAGGGGGATCGACTATGGCTACACCTTC. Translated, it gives CASSQERGIDYGYTF.